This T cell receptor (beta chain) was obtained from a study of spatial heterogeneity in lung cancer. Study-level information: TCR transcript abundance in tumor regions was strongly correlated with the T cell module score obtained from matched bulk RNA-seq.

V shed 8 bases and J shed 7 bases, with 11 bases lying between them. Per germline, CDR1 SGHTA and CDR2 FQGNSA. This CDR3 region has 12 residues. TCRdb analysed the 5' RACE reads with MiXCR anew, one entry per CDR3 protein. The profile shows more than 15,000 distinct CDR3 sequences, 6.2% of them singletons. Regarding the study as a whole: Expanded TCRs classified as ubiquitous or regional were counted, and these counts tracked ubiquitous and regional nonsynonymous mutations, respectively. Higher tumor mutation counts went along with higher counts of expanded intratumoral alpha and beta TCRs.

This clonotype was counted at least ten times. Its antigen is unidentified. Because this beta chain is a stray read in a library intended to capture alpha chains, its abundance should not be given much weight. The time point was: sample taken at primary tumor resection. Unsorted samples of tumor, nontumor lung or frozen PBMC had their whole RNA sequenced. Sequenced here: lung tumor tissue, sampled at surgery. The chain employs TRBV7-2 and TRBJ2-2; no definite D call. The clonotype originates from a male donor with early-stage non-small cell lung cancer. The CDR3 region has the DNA TGTGCCAGCGCTCAGTTTGGCGGGGAGCTGTTTTTT. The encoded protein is CASAQFGGELFF.